The clone carrying this TCR beta chain was found a few times. The antigen is not known. Unique-molecular-identifier-tagged TCR beta cDNA libraries were used. About half a million cDNA molecules were recovered from an input of about 0.85 to 11 million T cells. TCRdb passed the PCR reads through MiXCR, listing each CDR3 protein once. In the table there are roughly 540,000 distinct CDR3 sequences, around a third of which are singletons. The CDR3 is 13 residues long. In germline, CDR1 is MNHEY, CDR2 SVGAGI. After removal of 0 bases from V and 10 bases from J, the junction contained 3 bases not matched to a gene. This sample was included in a study of post-analysis software for immune sequencing data. Notes on the study in general: TRBV5-6, TRBV5-1 and TRBV20-1 belonged to a set of about five TRBV segments that were more frequent in patients than controls. There was significantly lower normalized Chao1 diversity in multiple sclerosis patients than in controls.

The sequence derives from a girl younger than 18 with multiple sclerosis. Source material: blood. The chain uses TRBV6-5 and TRBJ2-1; 7 nucleotides line up with TRBD1. The CDR3 spells CASSYSDRDEQFF. Here the CDR3 DNA reads TGTGCCAGCAGTTACTCCGACAGGGACGAGCAGTTCTTC.